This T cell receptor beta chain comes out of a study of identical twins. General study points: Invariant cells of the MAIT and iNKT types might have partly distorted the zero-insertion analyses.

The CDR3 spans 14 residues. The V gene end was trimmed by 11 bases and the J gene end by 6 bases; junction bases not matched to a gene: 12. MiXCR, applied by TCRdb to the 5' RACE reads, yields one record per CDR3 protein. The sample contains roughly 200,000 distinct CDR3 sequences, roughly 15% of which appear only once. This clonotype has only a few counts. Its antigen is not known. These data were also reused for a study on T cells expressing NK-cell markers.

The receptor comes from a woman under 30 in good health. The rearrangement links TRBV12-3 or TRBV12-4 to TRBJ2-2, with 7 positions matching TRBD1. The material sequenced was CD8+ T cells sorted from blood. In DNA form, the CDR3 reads TGTGCCGACCAGGGGGAAGTCGGGTCCGGGGAGCTGTTTTTT. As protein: CADQGEVGSGELFF.